A single sample gave rise to the 12 T cell receptor beta chains below, sequenced in a study of T cell repertoires in cytomegalovirus infection. From the reads, TCRdb called clonotypes with MiXCR, one entry per CDR3 protein. The table shows about 250,000 distinct CDR3 sequences, with approximately 6.7% occurring only once. Sequencing input: PBMCs. The receptors stem from a human donor in good health (CMV status not recorded). Some clones in this sample may be carry-over from other donors' samples.

This clonotype has at least ten counts. The chain combines TRBV4-3 with TRBJ2-2; D gene unclear. V gave up 0 bases and J gave up 5 bases, with 10 bases separating them. This CDR3 comprises 15 residues. Germline lookup yields CDR1 LGHNA and CDR2 YSLEER. CDR3 coding DNA: TGCGCCAGCAGCCAAGATGGCAGAACAACCGGGGAGCTGTTTTTT. This gives the protein CASSQDGRTTGELFF.

This clonotype was counted ten times or more. The chain couples TRBV29-1 to TRBJ1-1; D gene unclear. V lost 6 bases and J lost 3, with 11 bases in between. Per germline, CDR1 SQVTM and CDR2 ANQGSEA. The CDR3 has 12 amino acids. CDR3 bases: TGCAGCGTCGGGCGAGGTGACACTGAAGCTTTCTTT. This sequence encodes CSVGRGDTEAFF.

This clonotype was counted ten times or more. The chain uses TRBV7-2 and TRBJ2-5, with a tentative D call TRBD1 (5 bases). The CDR3 is made up of 16 amino acids. The ends were cut back, 1 base at V and 1 base at J, with 13 bases in the middle. Germline CDR1 reads SGHTA; CDR2 reads FQGNSA. The CDR3 loop is CASSLVVRVLQETQYF. For the CDR3, the DNA is TGTGCCAGCAGCTTAGTTGTCAGGGTGCTCCAAGAGACCCAGTACTTC.

This clonotype was seen at least ten times. The chain employs TRBV7-2 and TRBJ1-2; no definite D call. The germline gives CDR1 SGHTA, CDR2 FQGNSA. Trimming removed 5 bases at V and 3 bases at J, with 10 bases between. CDR3 length equals 13 residues. CDR3: CASSPAYDYGYTF. The CDR3 DNA follows: TGTGCCAGCAGCCCAGCCTATGACTATGGCTACACCTTC.

The table lists this clonotype with many counts. The chain employs TRBV7-2 and TRBJ1-6, with D uncertain. This CDR3 has 16 residues. Germline loops: CDR1 SGHTA, CDR2 FQGNSA. Trimming stripped 3 bases from V and 7 bases from J, with 16 bases between. CDR3 protein: CASSFISREPNSPLHF. In nucleotides, the CDR3 is TGTGCCAGCAGCTTTATTTCTCGGGAACCCAATTCACCCCTCCACTTT.

This clonotype was picked up many times. The chain combines TRBV7-2 with TRBJ1-5; 7 positions match TRBD1. The junction had 8 bases not matched to a gene; V was cut back by 5 bases and J by 4 bases. Germline V lookup: CDR1 SGHTA, CDR2 FQGNSA. The CDR3 runs 15 residues. CDR3 coding DNA: TGTGCCAGCAGCCAAAGGGGACAGACTAATCAGCCCCAGCATTTT. It specifies CASSQRGQTNQPQHF.

This clonotype was found many times. The rearrangement joins TRBV11-3 to TRBJ2-5; perhaps TRBD2 as D (5 bases). Trimming stripped 5 bases from V and 6 bases from J, with 16 bases between. The CDR3 spans 14 residues. Germline assignment: CDR1 SGHNT and CDR2 YENEEA. The CDR3: CASSPDSYGKTQYF. For the CDR3, the DNA is TGTGCCAGCAGCCCGGACTCCTACGGGAAGACCCAGTACTTC.

In this sample, this clonotype turned up many times. The V gene is TRBV20-1, the J gene TRBJ1-2; TRBD1 might be the D (6 bases). This CDR3 has 14 amino acids. Looked up from germline, CDR1 is DFQATT and CDR2 is SNEGSKA (reference sequence). The V gene lost 5 bases and the J gene lost 2 bases, with 15 bases spanning the gap. The CDR3, as DNA: TGCAGTGCTGGGACCGGGACACAGAACTATGGCTACACCTTC. The encoded protein is CSAGTGTQNYGYTF.

This clonotype was detected a few times. This chain joins TRBV7-9 and TRBJ2-5; 7 bases are shared with TRBD2. Germline-derived CDR1 and CDR2 are SEHNR and FQNEAQ (reference sequence). Trimming took 1 base from V and 1 from J; bases not matched to a gene: 9. The CDR3 is 17 residues long. The CDR3 is CASSLVGGGAIQETQYF. CDR3 DNA: TGTGCCAGCAGCTTAGTTGGCGGGGGAGCGATCCAAGAGACCCAGTACTTC.

With regard to this clonotype: Sequence at one end of the junction differs from germline and may be a read error. V is TRBV6-2 or TRBV6-3 and J is TRBJ2-3; D tentatively reads TRBD1 or TRBD2 (5 bases each). Looked up from germline, CDR1 is MNHEY and CDR2 is SVGEGT. The CDR3 totals 14 residues. The CDR3 spells CASSYSRGAETQYF. CDR3 nucleotides: TGTGCCAGCAGTTACTCTCGAGGGGCAGAGACGCAGTATTTT.

This clonotype occurred a few times. This chain uses TRBV12-3 or TRBV12-4 with TRBJ2-3; no clear D gene. V was cut by 5 bases and J by 2 bases, with 11 bases left in between. The CDR3 is made up of 14 amino acids. CDR3: CASSLPGYTDTQYF. The CDR3 nucleotides read TGTGCCAGCAGTCTACCGGGCTACACAGATACGCAGTATTTT.

The sample holds many counts of this clonotype. The genes are TRBV20-1 and TRBJ2-4; no reliable D call. The CDR3 totals 14 residues. V was pared by 7 bases and J by 3 bases, with 16 bases between. Germline values: CDR1 DFQATT, CDR2 SNEGSKA (reference sequence). The CDR3 DNA is TGCAGTGTCAGGACCCTTATTGGCAAAAACATTCAGTACTTC. This encodes CSVRTLIGKNIQYF.